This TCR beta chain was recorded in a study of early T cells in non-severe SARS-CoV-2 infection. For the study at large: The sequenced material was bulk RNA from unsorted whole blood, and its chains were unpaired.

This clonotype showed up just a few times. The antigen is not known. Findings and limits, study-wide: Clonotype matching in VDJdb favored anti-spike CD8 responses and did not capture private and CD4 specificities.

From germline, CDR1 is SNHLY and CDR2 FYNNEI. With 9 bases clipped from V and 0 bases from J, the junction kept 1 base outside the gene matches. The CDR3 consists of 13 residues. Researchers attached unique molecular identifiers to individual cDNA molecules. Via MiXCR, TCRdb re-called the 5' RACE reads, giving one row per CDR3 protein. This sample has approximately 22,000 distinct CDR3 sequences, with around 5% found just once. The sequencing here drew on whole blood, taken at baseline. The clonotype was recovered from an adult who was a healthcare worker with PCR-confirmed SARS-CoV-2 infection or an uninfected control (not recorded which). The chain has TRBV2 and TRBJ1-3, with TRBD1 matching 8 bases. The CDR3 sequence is CARGQVSGNTIYF. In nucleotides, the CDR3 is TGTGCCAGGGGACAGGTCTCTGGAAACACCATATATTTT.